This entry concerns a single T cell receptor (beta chain). TCRdb independently ran MiXCR on the RT-PCR reads; one entry per CDR3 protein. The sample holds about 540,000 distinct CDR3 sequences, approximately 24% seen once. This CDR3 has 14 amino acids. CDR1 and CDR2 (germline): MNHEY, SVGAGI. V shed 1 base, J shed 2 bases, and the junction held 2 bases outside the gene matches. This entry belongs to a study of response to subunit inactivated influenza vaccine. These data were also filed under a second study, of T cells expressing NK-cell markers. According to that study: A 5'RACE template switching approach incorporating UMIs was used to make TCR beta cDNA. HCMV seropositivity marked most of the eight sequenced donors; one was seronegative. Several of the experiments relied on an anti-gamma-delta TCR antibody so that only alpha-beta TCR T cells were sorted. Dominant NKG2C+ clonotypes made up roughly 1.0-7.0% of CD8+ T cells in a handful of donors.

The sequence was obtained from a man aged 45-65 years who received an inactivated influenza vaccine. Material: CD4+ T cells sorted from PBMCs, obtained 11 to 12 days after vaccination. This chain uses TRBV6-5 with TRBJ2-7; 7 positions agree with TRBD1. The CDR3 region has the DNA TGTGCCAGCAGTTACTTTCAGGGGGCCTACGAGCAGTACTTC. As protein: CASSYFQGAYEQYF.